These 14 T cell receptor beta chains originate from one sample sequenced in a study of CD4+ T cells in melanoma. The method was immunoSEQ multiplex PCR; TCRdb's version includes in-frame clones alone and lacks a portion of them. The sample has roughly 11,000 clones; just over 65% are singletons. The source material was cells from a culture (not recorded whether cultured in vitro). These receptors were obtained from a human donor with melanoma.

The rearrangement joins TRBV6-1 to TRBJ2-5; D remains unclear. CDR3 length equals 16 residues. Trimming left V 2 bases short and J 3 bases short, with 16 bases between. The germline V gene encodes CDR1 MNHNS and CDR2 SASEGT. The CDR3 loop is CASSEWRLTDKETQYF. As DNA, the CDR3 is TGTGCCAGCAGTGAATGGCGACTGACGGATAAAGAGACCCAGTACTTC.

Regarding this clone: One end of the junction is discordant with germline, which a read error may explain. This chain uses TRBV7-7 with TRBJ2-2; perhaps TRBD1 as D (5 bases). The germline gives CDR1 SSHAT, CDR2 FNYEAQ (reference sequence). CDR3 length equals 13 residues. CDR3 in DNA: TGTGCTAGCAGCGTTGACAGTACCGGGGAGCTGTTTTTT. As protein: CASSVDSTGELFF. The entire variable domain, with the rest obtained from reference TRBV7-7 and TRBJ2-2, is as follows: GAGVSQSPRYKVTKRGQDVTLRCDPISSHATLYWYQQALGQGPEFLTYFNYEAQPDKSGLPSDRFSAERPEGSISTLTIQRTEQRDSAMYRCASSVDSTGELFFGEGSRLTVL.

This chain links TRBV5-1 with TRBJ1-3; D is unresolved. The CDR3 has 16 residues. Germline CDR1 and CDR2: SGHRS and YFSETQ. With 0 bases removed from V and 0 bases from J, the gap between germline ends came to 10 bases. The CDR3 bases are TGCGCCAGCAGCTTGGACCCCAACCGCTCTGGAAACACCATATATTTT. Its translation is CASSLDPNRSGNTIYF. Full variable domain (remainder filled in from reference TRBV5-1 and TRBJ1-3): KAGVTQTPRYLIKTRGQQVTLSCSPISGHRSVSWYQQTPGQGLQFLFEYFSETQRNKGNFPGRFSGRQFSNSRSEMNVSTLELGDSALYLCASSLDPNRSGNTIYFGEGSWLTVV.

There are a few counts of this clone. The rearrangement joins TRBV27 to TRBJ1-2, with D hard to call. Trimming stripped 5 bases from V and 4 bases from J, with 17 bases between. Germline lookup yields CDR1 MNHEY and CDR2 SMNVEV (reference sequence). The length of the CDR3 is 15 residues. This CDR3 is CASSPRVDSAYGYTF. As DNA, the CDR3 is TGTGCCAGCAGTCCCCGCGTTGACTCCGCCTATGGCTACACCTTC.

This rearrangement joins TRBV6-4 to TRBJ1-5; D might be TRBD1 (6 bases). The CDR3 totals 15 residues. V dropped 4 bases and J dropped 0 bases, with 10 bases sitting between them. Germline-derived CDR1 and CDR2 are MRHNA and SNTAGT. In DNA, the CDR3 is TGTGCCAGCAGTGTGACAGGCAATAGCAATCAGCCCCAGCATTTT. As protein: CASSVTGNSNQPQHF.

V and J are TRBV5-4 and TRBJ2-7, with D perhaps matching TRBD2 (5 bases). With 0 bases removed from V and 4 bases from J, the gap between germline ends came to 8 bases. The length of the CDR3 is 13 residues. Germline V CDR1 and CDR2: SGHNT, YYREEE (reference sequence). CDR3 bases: TGTGCCAGCAGCTTGGCCGGGGTTTACGAGCAGTACTTC. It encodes CASSLAGVYEQYF.

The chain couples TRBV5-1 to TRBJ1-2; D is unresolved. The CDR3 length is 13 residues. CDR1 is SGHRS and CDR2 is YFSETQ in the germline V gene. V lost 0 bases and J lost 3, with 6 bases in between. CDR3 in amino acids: CASSLVVDYGYTF. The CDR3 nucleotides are TGCGCCAGCAGCTTGGTGGTGGACTATGGCTACACCTTC.

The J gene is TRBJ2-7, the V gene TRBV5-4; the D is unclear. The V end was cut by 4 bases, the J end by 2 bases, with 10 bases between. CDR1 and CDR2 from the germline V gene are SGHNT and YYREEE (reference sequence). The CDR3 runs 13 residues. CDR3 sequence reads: CASSQAPTYEQYF. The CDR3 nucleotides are TGTGCCAGCAGCCAAGCTCCGACCTACGAGCAGTACTTC.

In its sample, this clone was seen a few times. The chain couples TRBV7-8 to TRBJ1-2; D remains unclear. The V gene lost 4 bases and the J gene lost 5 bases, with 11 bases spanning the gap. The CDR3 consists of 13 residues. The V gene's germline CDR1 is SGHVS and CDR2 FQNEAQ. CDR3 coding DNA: TGTGCCAGCAGCTCAGGAGATGGATATGGCTACACCTTC. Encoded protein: CASSSGDGYGYTF. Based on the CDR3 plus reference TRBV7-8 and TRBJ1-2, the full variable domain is GAGVSQSPRYKVAKRGQDVALRCDPISGHVSLFWYQQALGQGPEFLTYFQNEAQLDKSGLPSDRFFAERPEGSVSTLKIQRTQQEDSAVYLCASSSGDGYGYTFGSGTRLTVV.

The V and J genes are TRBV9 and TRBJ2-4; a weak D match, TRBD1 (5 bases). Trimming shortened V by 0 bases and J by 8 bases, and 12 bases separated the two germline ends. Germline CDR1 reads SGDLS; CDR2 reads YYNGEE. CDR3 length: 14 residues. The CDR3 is CASSVELSRDIQYF. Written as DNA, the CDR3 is TGTGCCAGCAGCGTAGAACTATCCAGGGACATTCAGTACTTC.

The CDR3 bases are TGTGCCATCAGTAGAGGACAGGGTATCACCTACGAGCAGTACTTC. Translating it yields CAISRGQGITYEQYF. The chain carries TRBV10-3 and TRBJ2-7; 8 bases align to TRBD1. The CDR3 sequence is 15 residues long. With V trimmed by 5 bases and J by 2 bases, 8 bases remained unmatched. Germline-derived CDR1 and CDR2 are ENHRY and SYGVKD.

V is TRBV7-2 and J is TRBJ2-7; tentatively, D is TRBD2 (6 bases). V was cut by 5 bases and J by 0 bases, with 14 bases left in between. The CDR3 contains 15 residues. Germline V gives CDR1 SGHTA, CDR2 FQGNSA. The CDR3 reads CASSARRDRSYEQYF. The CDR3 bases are TGTGCCAGCAGCGCCCGGAGGGACCGCTCCTACGAGCAGTACTTC.

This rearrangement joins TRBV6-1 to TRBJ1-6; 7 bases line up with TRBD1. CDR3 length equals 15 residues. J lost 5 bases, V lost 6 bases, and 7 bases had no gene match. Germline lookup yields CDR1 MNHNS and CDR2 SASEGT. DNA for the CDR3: TGTGCCAGCAGAGCCCCGACAGGGAATAATTCACCCCTCCACTTT. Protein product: CASRAPTGNNSPLHF.

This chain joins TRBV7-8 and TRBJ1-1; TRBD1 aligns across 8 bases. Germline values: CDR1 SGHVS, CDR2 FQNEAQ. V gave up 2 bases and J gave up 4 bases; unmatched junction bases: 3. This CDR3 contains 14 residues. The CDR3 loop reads CASSLSTGGTEAFF. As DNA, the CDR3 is TGTGCCAGCAGCTTAAGCACAGGGGGCACTGAAGCTTTCTTT.